This T cell receptor (beta chain) derives from a study of blood T cell repertoires in COVID-19. Study details: The study drew acute and convalescent COVID-19 samples from the United States, Italy and Spain.

Within 2 weeks of study entry, exposed participants had contacted a PCR-confirmed or clinician-diagnosed COVID-19 case. Methods used by the authors: For nucleated cells, counts were estimated from reference gene primer amplification. The data were produced by immunoSEQ multiplex PCR, yet TCRdb's version contains in-frame clones alone and is incomplete. That table is the source of V, J and clone size, and D and trimming were worked out from the DNA. The sample comprises a few hundred thousand clones, 88% of which are singletons, and approximately 1% rests with the top ten. Specimen: PBMCs or T cells enriched from blood (not recorded which). The sequence was collected from a woman aged 30 to 39 who had been exposed to COVID-19.

The CDR3 DNA sequence: TGTGCCAGCTCCCATCGGGCCGAGGGACAGGGGTATGGCTACACCTTC. This codes for CASSHRAEGQGYGYTF. The rearrangement joins TRBV18 to TRBJ1-2; TRBD1 matches at 10 bases. The CDR3 loop spans 16 amino acids. V lost 6 bases and J lost 5; bases outside the gene matches: 12. CDR1 and CDR2 (germline): KGHSH, LQKENI.